The 22 T cell receptor beta chains below all came from one sample that was sequenced in a study of T-cell reconstitution after alpha-beta-depleted transplantation in children. Using unique molecular identifiers, the investigators prepared the TCRbeta library. TCRdb analysed the PCR reads with MiXCR anew, one entry per CDR3 protein. The data contain roughly 420,000 distinct CDR3 sequences, around 15% of them singletons. The sample here was PBMCs, mostly from graft donor cells, taken 360 days after TCRalphabeta/CD19-depleted stem cell transplant. The receptors here all came from a boy under two years old who had a stem cell transplant for Wiskott-Aldrich syndrome, so the T cells may come from the graft donor.

This clonotype was seen ten or more times. The CDR3 loop reads CASSLAGEEEETQYF. The CDR3 bases are TGCGCCAGCAGCTTAGCAGGGGAGGAAGAGGAGACCCAGTACTTC. V gene TRBV5-1 combines with J gene TRBJ2-5, with D perhaps given as TRBD1 or TRBD2 (6 bases each). Trimming shortened V by 2 bases and J by 5 bases, and 16 bases separated the two germline ends. Germline V CDR1 and CDR2: SGHRS, YFSETQ. CDR3 length: 15 residues.

In this sample, this clonotype turned up a few times. The gene calls are TRBV6-1 and TRBJ1-5; D gene unclear. Germline V gene sequence: CDR1 MNHNS, CDR2 SASEGT. This CDR3 region has 11 residues. V dropped 3 bases and J dropped 3 bases, with 0 bases sitting between them. CDR3 amino acids: CASSDNQPQHF. CDR3 bases: TGTGCCAGCAGTGACAATCAGCCCCAGCATTTT.

This clonotype was detected many times. The rearrangement uses TRBV12-3 or TRBV12-4 and TRBJ2-7; no reliable D call. V lost 3 bases, J lost 2 bases, and 5 bases lay in between. CDR3 length: 12 residues. This chain's CDR3 is CASSFGTYEQYF. DNA of the CDR3: TGTGCCAGCAGTTTCGGCACCTACGAGCAGTACTTC.

The sample holds many counts of this clonotype. This chain connects TRBV19 to TRBJ2-3; the D is unclear. The CDR3 consists of 14 residues. V lost 6 bases and J 4 bases, leaving 14 bases between the germline ends. CDR1 and CDR2 from the germline V gene are LNHDA and SQIVND (reference sequence). CDR3 in amino acids: CASSIPVFADTQYF. CDR3 coding DNA: TGTGCCAGTAGCATCCCGGTATTTGCAGATACGCAGTATTTT.

This clonotype was seen a handful of times. The J gene is TRBJ1-2, the V gene TRBV5-1, with D possibly matching TRBD1 (5 bases). Germline CDR1 and CDR2: SGHRS and YFSETQ. Trimming removed 0 bases from V and 3 bases from J, with 18 bases in between. CDR3 length: 17 residues. CDR3 nucleotides: TGCGCCAGCAGCTTGGGTAGACCTCGGGGCAGGGACTATGGCTACACCTTC. Its protein product is CASSLGRPRGRDYGYTF.

Only a few counts were recorded for this clonotype. The chain recombines TRBV5-1 with TRBJ2-1; 7 bases are shared with TRBD2. V shed 3 bases and J 3 bases; nucleotides not matched to a gene: 12. The CDR3 runs to 17 residues. Germline V lookup: CDR1 SGHRS, CDR2 YFSETQ. The CDR3 DNA reads as TGCGCCAGCAGCTCGGGACGCGGGAGAGTATTCTACAATGAGCAGTTCTTC. This translates into CASSSGRGRVFYNEQFF.

The V gene is TRBV7-9, the J gene TRBJ2-7; tentative D call: TRBD1 (6 bases). Trimming cost V 2 bases and J 1 base, with 18 bases left between them. Per germline, CDR1 SEHNR and CDR2 FQNEAQ (reference sequence). The CDR3 loop spans 17 amino acids. The CDR3, as DNA: TGTGCCAGCAGCTTAAATGGGAAACAGGGCATATCCTACGAGCAGTACTTC. Encoded protein: CASSLNGKQGISYEQYF. Drawing the rest from reference TRBV7-9 and TRBJ2-7, the complete variable domain is DTGVSQNPRHKITKRGQNVTFRCDPISEHNRLYWYRQTLGQGPEFLTYFQNEAQLEKSRLLSDRFSAERPKGSFSTLEIQRTEQGDSAMYLCASSLNGKQGISYEQYFGPGTRLTVT.

V is TRBV20-1 and J is TRBJ2-7; D could derive from TRBD1 or TRBD2 (6 bases each). The length of the CDR3 is 12 residues. CDR1 DFQATT and CDR2 SNEGSKA come from the germline V gene (reference sequence). The germline V and J ends were trimmed by 1 base and 9 bases, with 13 bases remaining between them. The CDR3 nucleotides read TGCAGTGCTAGAGGGAAGGGGGGACGGCAGTACTTC. Protein sequence: CSARGKGGRQYF.

The chain is built from TRBV2 and TRBJ2-1; D tentatively reads TRBD1 or TRBD2 (5 bases each). Germline V gene lookup returns CDR1 SNHLY and CDR2 FYNNEI. The V gene lost 3 bases and the J gene lost 9 bases, with 9 bases spanning the gap. The CDR3 spans 12 residues. In DNA form, the CDR3 reads TGTGCCAGCAGTGATCCGGGACCTGAGCAGTTCTTC. Amino acids: CASSDPGPEQFF.

This chain connects TRBV27 to TRBJ1-1; D is undetermined. The V end lost 6 bases, the J end lost 1 base, and 12 bases lay between the germline ends. The CDR3 runs 14 residues. Germline CDR1 and CDR2: MNHEY and SMNVEV (reference sequence). CDR3 residues: CASSIGPWNTEAFF. CDR3 nucleotide sequence: TGTGCCAGCAGCATAGGACCATGGAACACTGAAGCTTTCTTT.

In its sample, this clonotype was seen many times. This chain joins TRBV10-3 and TRBJ2-7, with 10 positions matching TRBD1. The length of the CDR3 is 16 residues. Germline assignment: CDR1 ENHRY and CDR2 SYGVKD. With V trimmed by 6 bases and J by 2 bases, 10 bases remained unmatched. This CDR3 is CAISEDRGRDAYEQYF. The CDR3 DNA reads TGTGCCATCAGCGAAGACAGGGGGCGCGATGCCTACGAGCAGTACTTC.

This clonotype was counted between two and nine times. The chain is built from TRBV5-1 and TRBJ1-5; possibly TRBD1 for D (5 bases). The V end was cut by 8 bases, the J end by 4 bases, with 16 bases between. CDR1 is SGHRS, CDR2 YFSETQ, per germline. This CDR3 contains 14 residues. CDR3 region: CASRASGPNQPQHF. DNA of the CDR3: TGCGCCAGTAGGGCGTCGGGGCCGAATCAGCCCCAGCATTTT.

This sequence joins TRBV15 and TRBJ2-3; 9 bases agree with TRBD2. This CDR3 has 14 residues. CDR1 and CDR2 (germline): LNHNV, YYDKDF (reference sequence). Trimming removed 8 bases from V and 2 bases from J; junction bases left unmatched: 5. For the CDR3, the DNA is TGTGCCACCGGGGGCGGGGGGGCCACAGATACGCAGTATTTT. Protein product: CATGGGGATDTQYF.

This sequence joins TRBV2 and TRBJ2-6; the match to TRBD2 covers 7 bases. This CDR3 spans 16 amino acids. V dropped 7 bases and J dropped 2; count of bases not matched to a gene: 8. CDR1 is SNHLY and CDR2 is FYNNEI in the germline V gene. The CDR3 sequence: CASIMGGRAGANVLTF. CDR3 coding DNA: TGTGCCAGCATCATGGGCGGGAGAGCTGGGGCCAACGTCCTGACTTTC.

The gene calls are TRBV5-1 and TRBJ2-2; 8 positions match TRBD2. The germline CDR1 and CDR2 sequences are SGHRS and YFSETQ. V shed 3 bases and J 4 bases; nucleotides not matched to a gene: 2. There are 14 residues in the CDR3. CDR3 nucleotides: TGCGCCAGCAGCTCGGGAGGGCGCACCGGGGAGCTGTTTTTT. It is translated as CASSSGGRTGELFF.

This clonotype was counted a single time. V is TRBV5-6 and J is TRBJ2-1; 14 bases map to TRBD2. Trimming cost V 6 bases and J 9 bases; bases outside gene matches: 17. Germline CDR1 SGHDT, CDR2 YYEEEE. CDR3 size: 18 residues. The CDR3 DNA follows: TGTGCCAGCACCCTCCGGACTAGCGGGAGGAAGGTCAACGCTGAGCAGTTCTTC. Amino acid sequence: CASTLRTSGRKVNAEQFF.

This clonotype was seen a few times. The chain joins TRBV5-1 to TRBJ2-1; D unclear. This CDR3 is 15 amino acids long. Between the trimmed V and J ends, which lost 4 bases and 3 bases, there was a span of 14 bases. The germline gives CDR1 SGHRS, CDR2 YFSETQ. CDR3 bases: TGCGCCAGCAGCCCCACCCTAAGAAACTACAATGAGCAGTTCTTC. It encodes CASSPTLRNYNEQFF.

This chain joins TRBV4-1 and TRBJ2-1; TRBD2 matches at 13 bases. This CDR3 is 16 amino acids long. J gave up 9 bases and V 5 bases, and 10 bases lay outside the gene matches. Germline V gives CDR1 MGHRA, CDR2 YSYEKL. The DNA of the CDR3 is TGCGCCAGCAGCACCGGGACTAGCGGGGTGTTGGTTGAGCAGTTCTTC. As protein: CASSTGTSGVLVEQFF.

This clonotype was found a few times. The gene calls are TRBV20-1 and TRBJ1-3; tentatively, D is TRBD1 (6 bases). CDR3 size: 14 residues. V was cut by 1 base and J by 2 bases, with 9 bases left in between. Germline CDR1 reads DFQATT; CDR2 reads SNEGSKA (reference sequence). As DNA, the CDR3 is TGCAGTGCTAGAGTATGGGGGCCTGGAAACACCATATATTTT. Its protein is CSARVWGPGNTIYF.

A few counts support this clonotype. The J gene is TRBJ2-4, the V gene TRBV11-2, with 11 bases identical to TRBD1. Germline lookup yields CDR1 SGHAT and CDR2 FQNNGV. Losses at the gene ends were 5 bases for V and 3 bases for J; bases not matched to a gene: 9. The CDR3 has 17 amino acids. CDR3 region: CASSPWTGGFDKNIQYF. The CDR3 DNA sequence: TGTGCCAGCAGCCCGTGGACAGGGGGCTTCGACAAAAACATTCAGTACTTC.

The CDR3 loop is CASSHSPGIHTEAFF. The CDR3 bases are TGTGCCAGCAGCCACTCACCCGGGATACACACTGAAGCTTTCTTT. V usage is TRBV3-1 and J usage is TRBJ1-1; D remains ambiguous. V lost 3 bases and J lost 3, with 14 bases in between. Germline lookup yields CDR1 LGHDT and CDR2 YNNKEL (reference sequence). The CDR3 is 15 amino acids.

This clonotype turned up a few times. The chain uses TRBV28 and TRBJ1-1; the D is unclear. The CDR3 contains 13 residues. CDR1 and CDR2 (germline): MDHEN, SYDVKM. V was shortened by 1 base and J by 5 bases, with 8 bases between the two germline ends. In DNA form, the CDR3 reads TGTGCCAGCAGTTTATCGCCGGTTACTGAAGCTTTCTTT. Translating it yields CASSLSPVTEAFF. The full variable domain, completed using reference TRBV28 and TRBJ1-1, is DVKVTQSSRYLVKRTGEKVFLECVQDMDHENMFWYRQDPGLGLRLIYFSYDVKMKEKGDIPEGYSVSREKKERFSLILESASTNQTSMYLCASSLSPVTEAFFGQGTRLTVV.